The T cell receptor beta chain under discussion was sequenced for a study of shared clonotypes between healthy human individuals. Here immunoSEQ multiplex PCR was the method, and the copy in TCRdb shows in-frame clones only, minus some. This table has fewer than 350,000 clones, around 90% appearing once. Notes on the study in general: A reduction in generation probabilities was seen for non-shared clonotypes relative to those shared by all four donors.

Germline V CDR1 and CDR2: SGHNT, YYREEE (reference sequence). Trimming took off 4 bases at V and 3 bases at J, with 10 bases between the two ends. The CDR3 extends over 13 amino acids. With regard to this clone: Its antigen remains unidentified.

The sample consisted of memory CD8+ T cells sorted from blood. The sample's subset: CD45RO+ cells pooled with CCR7-negative TemRA cells. The origin of this receptor is a man younger than 30 in good health. The chain carries TRBV5-4 and TRBJ2-5; a possible D gene is TRBD2 (5 bases). This CDR3 is CASSLDGEETQYF. The CDR3 nucleotides are TGTGCCAGCAGCCTGGACGGGGAAGAGACCCAGTACTTC. The whole variable domain, filled in from reference TRBV5-4 and TRBJ2-5, reads ETGVTQSPTHLIKTRGQQVTLRCSSQSGHNTVSWYQQALGQGPQFIFQYYREEENGRGNFPPRFSGLQFPNYSSELNVNALELDDSALYLCASSLDGEETQYFGPGTRLLVL.